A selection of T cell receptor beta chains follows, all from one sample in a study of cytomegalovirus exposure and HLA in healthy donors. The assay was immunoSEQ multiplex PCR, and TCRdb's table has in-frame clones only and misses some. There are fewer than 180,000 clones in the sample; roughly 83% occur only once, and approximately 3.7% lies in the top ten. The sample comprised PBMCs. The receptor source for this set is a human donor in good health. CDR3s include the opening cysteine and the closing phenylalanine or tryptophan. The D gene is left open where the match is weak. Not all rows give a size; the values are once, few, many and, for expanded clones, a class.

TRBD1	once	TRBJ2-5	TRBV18	TGTGCCAGCTCACCACTGCGACAGGGGCTGGAGACCCAGTACTTC	CASSPLRQGLETQYF
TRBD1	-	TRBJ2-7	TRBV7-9	TGTGCCAGCAGCCGAACAGGGGACGAGCAGTACTTC	CASSRTGDEQYF
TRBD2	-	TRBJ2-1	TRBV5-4	TGTGCCAGCAGCTCCCTAGCGGGTTCCTACAATGAGCAGTTCTTC	CASSSLAGSYNEQFF
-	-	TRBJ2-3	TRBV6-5	TGTGCCAGCAGTTACATCTTCCCAGGGGCCACAGATACGCAGTATTTT	CASSYIFPGATDTQYF
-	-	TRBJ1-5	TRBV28	TGTGCCAGCAGTTTCGGAGGGCAGGATCAGCCCCAGCATTTT	CASSFGGQDQPQHF
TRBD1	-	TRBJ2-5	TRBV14	TGTGCCAGCAGCGGGGGACAGGGTCTCCAAGAGACCCAGTACTTC	CASSGGQGLQETQYF
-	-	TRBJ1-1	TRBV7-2	TGTGCCAGCAGCCTCACAGGTTGGAACACTGAAGCTTTCTTT	CASSLTGWNTEAFF
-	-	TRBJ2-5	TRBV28	TGTGCCAGCAGTTTAGGTCCCCTCTACACCCAGTACTTC	CASSLGPLYTQYF
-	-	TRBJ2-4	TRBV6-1	TGTGCCAGCAGTCCTCCGGGACACCCCAAAAACATTCAGTACTTC	CASSPPGHPKNIQYF
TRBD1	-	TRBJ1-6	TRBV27	TGTGCCGGCCACAGGGGGGGAGAAGATTCACCCCTCCACTTT	CAGHRGGEDSPLHF
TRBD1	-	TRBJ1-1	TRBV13	TGTGCCTCCCGAGGGACAGGGATTTACATGAACACTGAAGCTTTCTTT	CASRGTGIYMNTEAFF
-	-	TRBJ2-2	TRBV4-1	TGCGCCAGCAGCCAAGATTCGGTGAACACCGGGGAGCTGTTTTTT	CASSQDSVNTGELFF
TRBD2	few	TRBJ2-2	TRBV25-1	TGTGCCAGCAGTGGACTAGCGGGTAACACCGGGGAGCTGTTTTTT	CASSGLAGNTGELFF
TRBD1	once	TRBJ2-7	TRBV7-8	TGTGCCAGCAGCTTAGCCTACCCGGGACAGGGGTTAAACTACGAGCAGTACTTC	CASSLAYPGQGLNYEQYF
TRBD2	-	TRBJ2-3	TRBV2	TGTGCCAGCAGTGACTTTATGTCGACTAGCGGGACAGACACAGATACGCAGTATTTT	CASSDFMSTSGTDTDTQYF
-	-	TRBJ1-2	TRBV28	TGTGCCAGCAATCCCAACAGTAACTATGGCTACACCTTC	CASNPNSNYGYTF
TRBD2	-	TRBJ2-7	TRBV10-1	TGCGCCAGCAGTGAGCAAGGCGGGGGGCCCGTCTACGAGCAGTACTTC	CASSEQGGGPVYEQYF
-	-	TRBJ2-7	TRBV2	TGTGCCAGCAGTGGGTCGGGGTTGGGCGAGCAGTACTTC	CASSGSGLGEQYF
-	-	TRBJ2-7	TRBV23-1	TGCGCCAGCAACCCAACGGGGACTGTGCAGTACTTC	CASNPTGTVQYF
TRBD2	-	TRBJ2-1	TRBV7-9	TGTGCCAGCAGCTCCCTGGGGGGGGTAAACAATGAGCAGTTCTTC	CASSSLGGVNNEQFF
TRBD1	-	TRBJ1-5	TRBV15	TGTGCCACCAGCAGGGACAGGTCCCTGCGCCAGCCCCAGCATTTT	CATSRDRSLRQPQHF
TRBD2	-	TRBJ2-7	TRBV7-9	TGTGCCAGCAGCTCGTTTAGCGGGAGAGGTTCCTACGAGCAGTACTTC	CASSSFSGRGSYEQYF
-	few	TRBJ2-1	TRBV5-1	TGCGCCAGCAGCTTGGTGTCGGGGGGCCTAGGGAATGAGCAGTTCTTC	CASSLVSGGLGNEQFF
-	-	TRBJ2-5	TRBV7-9	TGTGCCAGCAGCTTAGGCCGGGAGAGAGAGACCCAGTACTTC	CASSLGRERETQYF
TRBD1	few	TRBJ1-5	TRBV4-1	TGCGCCAGCAGCCAAGCAACAGGGGGCGCGTATCAGCCCCAGCATTTT	CASSQATGGAYQPQHF
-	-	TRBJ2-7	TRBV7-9	TGTGCCAGCAGCTTCGGCCAGCGAGCCTACGAGCAGTACTTC	CASSFGQRAYEQYF
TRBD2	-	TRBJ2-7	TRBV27	TGTGCCAGCAGTGCGGGGGGGGTCTCCTACGAGCAGTACTTC	CASSAGGVSYEQYF
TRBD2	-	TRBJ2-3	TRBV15	TGTGCCACCAGCGTCGGGGGACTAGCAGGGGATACGCAGTATTTT	CATSVGGLAGDTQYF
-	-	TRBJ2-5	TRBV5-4	TGTGCCAGCAGCTTGGGTGGGGCGGTCCAAGAGACCCAGTACTTC	CASSLGGAVQETQYF
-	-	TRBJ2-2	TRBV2	TGTGCCAGCAGTCTGGACATAGCGAACACCGGGGAGCTGTTTTTT	CASSLDIANTGELFF
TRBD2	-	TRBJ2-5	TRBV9	TGTGCCAGCAGCGTAGCTGGAGCGGGGGGGGAGACCCAGTACTTC	CASSVAGAGGETQYF
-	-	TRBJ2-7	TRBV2	TGTGCCAGCAGTGAGACGGCGGAAAGCTCCTACGAGCAGTACTTC	CASSETAESSYEQYF
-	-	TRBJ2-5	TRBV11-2	TGTGCCAGCAGCGGGTGGGACATACAAGAGACCCAGTACTTC	CASSGWDIQETQYF
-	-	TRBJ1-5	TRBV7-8	TGTGCCAGCAGCCTACGACCCGACAGGTTACAGCAGCCCCAGCATTTT	CASSLRPDRLQQPQHF
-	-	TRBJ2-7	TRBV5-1	TGCGCCAGCAGCTTTCCGGGGGGCAGCTCCTACGAGCAGTACTTC	CASSFPGGSSYEQYF
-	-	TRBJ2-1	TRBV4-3	TGCGCCAGCAGCCAAGATACTAGTGATTACAATGAGCAGTTCTTC	CASSQDTSDYNEQFF
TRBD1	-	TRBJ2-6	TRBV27	TGTGCCAGCAGTTTACTACAGGGGGCTCCTGGGGCCAACGTCCTGACTTTC	CASSLLQGAPGANVLTF
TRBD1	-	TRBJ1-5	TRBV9	TGTGCCAGCAGCCCCGGGACAGGGCGGCGGGATCAGCCCCAGCATTTT	CASSPGTGRRDQPQHF
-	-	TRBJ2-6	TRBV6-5	TGTGCCATCAAAGCCGAGAGCGCCAACGTCCTGACTTTC	CAIKAESANVLTF
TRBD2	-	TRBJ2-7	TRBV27	TGTGCCAGCAGTTTACTACCCGGGACTAGCGGGACCCACTACGAGCAGTACTTC	CASSLLPGTSGTHYEQYF
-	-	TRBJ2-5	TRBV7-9	TGTGCCAGCAGCTTTCCCCTTTCCGGGGACCAAGAGACCCAGTACTTC	CASSFPLSGDQETQYF